This T cell receptor beta chain was captured in a study of beta chain features in type 1 diabetes. Whole-study context: Approximately 100 million sorted cells were examined across all samples.

The study, taken as a whole, reports: TCRB CDR3 length was moderately but significantly reduced in all four CD4+ subsets of Type 1 diabetes patients.

As every portion of the isolated RNA was reverse transcribed, the sequencing read expressed TCRB transcripts. Method: immunoSEQ multiplex PCR; TCRdb's copy keeps in-frame clones and lacks some. The data show some 270,000 clones, about 11% seen once. Trimming at V came to 0 bases and at J to 8 bases, leaving 9 bases not matched to a gene. CDR3 length: 16 amino acids. Germline V lookup: CDR1 SGHVS, CDR2 FNYEAQ. This clone appeared a few times. The target antigen is unknown. The source material was naive CD4+ T cells from blood. This chain joins TRBV7-6 and TRBJ2-1; 8 nucleotides match TRBD2. The TCR comes from a man younger than 45 with type 1 diabetes. CDR3: CASSLAGASGRDEQFF. The CDR3, as DNA: TGTGCCAGCAGCTTAGCAGGAGCTTCCGGGAGGGATGAGCAGTTCTTC.